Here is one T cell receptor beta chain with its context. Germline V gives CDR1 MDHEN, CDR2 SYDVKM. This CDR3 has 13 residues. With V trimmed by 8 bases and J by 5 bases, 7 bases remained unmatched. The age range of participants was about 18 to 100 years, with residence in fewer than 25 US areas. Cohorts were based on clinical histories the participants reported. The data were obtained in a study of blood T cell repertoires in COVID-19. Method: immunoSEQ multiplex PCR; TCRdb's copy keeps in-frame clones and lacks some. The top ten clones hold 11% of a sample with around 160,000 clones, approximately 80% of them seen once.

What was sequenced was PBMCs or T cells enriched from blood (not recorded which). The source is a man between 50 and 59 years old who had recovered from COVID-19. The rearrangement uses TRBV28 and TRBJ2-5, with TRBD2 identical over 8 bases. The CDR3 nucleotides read TGTGCCAGCCGACGGGGGGGTGGTGAGACCCAGTACTTC. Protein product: CASRRGGGETQYF.